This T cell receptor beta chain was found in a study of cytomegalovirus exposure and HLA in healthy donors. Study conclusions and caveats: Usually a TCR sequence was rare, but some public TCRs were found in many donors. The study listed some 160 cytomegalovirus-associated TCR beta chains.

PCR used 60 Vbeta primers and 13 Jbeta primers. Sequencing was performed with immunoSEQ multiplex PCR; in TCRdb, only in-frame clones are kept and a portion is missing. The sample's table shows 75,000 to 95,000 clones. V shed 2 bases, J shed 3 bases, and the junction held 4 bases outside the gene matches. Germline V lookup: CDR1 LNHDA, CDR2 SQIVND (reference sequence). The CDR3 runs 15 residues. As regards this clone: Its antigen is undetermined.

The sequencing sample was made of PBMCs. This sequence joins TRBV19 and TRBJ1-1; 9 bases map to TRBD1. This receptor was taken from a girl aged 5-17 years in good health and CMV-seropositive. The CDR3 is CASSIIQGADTEAFF. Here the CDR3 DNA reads TGTGCCAGTAGTATAATACAGGGGGCGGACACTGAAGCTTTCTTT.